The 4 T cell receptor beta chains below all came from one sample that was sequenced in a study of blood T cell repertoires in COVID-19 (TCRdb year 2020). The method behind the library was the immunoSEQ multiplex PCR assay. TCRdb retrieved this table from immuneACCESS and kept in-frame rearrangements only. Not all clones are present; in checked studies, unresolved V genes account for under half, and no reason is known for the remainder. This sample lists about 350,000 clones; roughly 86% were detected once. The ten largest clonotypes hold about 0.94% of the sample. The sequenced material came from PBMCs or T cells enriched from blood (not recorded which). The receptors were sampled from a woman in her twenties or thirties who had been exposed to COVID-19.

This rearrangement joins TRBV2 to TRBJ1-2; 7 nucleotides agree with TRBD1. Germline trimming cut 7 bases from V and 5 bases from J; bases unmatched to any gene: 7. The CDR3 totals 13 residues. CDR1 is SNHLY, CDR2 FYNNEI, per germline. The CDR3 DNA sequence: TGTGCCAGCACAGGGGGGAAGAGGTATGGCTACACCTTC. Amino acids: CASTGGKRYGYTF. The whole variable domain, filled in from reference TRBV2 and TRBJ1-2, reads EPEVTQTPSHQVTQMGQEVILRCVPISNHLYFYWYRQILGQKVEFLVSFYNNEISEKSEIFDDQFSVERPDGSNFTLKIRSTKLEDSAMYFCASTGGKRYGYTFGSGTRLTVV.

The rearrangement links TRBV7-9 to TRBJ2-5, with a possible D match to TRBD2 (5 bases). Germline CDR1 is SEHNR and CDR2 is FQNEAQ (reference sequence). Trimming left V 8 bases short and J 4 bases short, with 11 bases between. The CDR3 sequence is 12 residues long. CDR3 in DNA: TGTGCCAGCGATCGGGATCGAGAGACCCAGTACTTC. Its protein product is CASDRDRETQYF.

The CDR3 DNA sequence: TGTGCCAGCAGTGATAGTGTGGGCACAGATACGCAGTATTTT. Encoded protein: CASSDSVGTDTQYF. This sequence joins TRBV25-1 and TRBJ2-3; D unresolved. The V end lost 3 bases, the J end lost 1 base, and 8 bases lay between the germline ends. The CDR3 covers 14 residues. Per germline, CDR1 MGHDK and CDR2 SYGVNS.

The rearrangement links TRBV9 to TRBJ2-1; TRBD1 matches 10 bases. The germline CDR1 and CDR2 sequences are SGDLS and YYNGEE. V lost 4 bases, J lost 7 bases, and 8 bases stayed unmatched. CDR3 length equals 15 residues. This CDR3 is CASSPRDRGSNEQFF. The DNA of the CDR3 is TGTGCCAGCAGCCCCCGGGACAGGGGTTCGAATGAGCAGTTCTTC.